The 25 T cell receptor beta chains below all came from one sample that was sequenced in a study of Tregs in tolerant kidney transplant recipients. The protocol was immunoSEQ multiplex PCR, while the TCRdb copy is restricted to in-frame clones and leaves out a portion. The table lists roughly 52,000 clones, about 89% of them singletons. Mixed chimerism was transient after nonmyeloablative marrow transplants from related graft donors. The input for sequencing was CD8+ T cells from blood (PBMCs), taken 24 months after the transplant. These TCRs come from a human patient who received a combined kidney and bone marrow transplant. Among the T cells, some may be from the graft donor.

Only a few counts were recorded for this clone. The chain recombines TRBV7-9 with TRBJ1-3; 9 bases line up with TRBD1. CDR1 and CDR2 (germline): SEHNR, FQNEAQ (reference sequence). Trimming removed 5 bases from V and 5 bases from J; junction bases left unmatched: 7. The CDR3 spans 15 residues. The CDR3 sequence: CASSAQTGGRNTIYF. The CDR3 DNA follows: TGTGCCAGCAGCGCCCAGACAGGGGGTCGAAACACCATATATTTT.

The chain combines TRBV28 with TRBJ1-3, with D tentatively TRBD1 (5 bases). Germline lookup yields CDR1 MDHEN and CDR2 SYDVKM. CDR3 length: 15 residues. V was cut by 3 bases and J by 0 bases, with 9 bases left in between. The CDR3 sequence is CASSFDRYSGNTIYF. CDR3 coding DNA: TGTGCCAGCAGTTTTGACAGATACTCTGGAAACACCATATATTTT. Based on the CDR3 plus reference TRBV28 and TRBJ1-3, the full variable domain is DVKVTQSSRYLVKRTGEKVFLECVQDMDHENMFWYRQDPGLGLRLIYFSYDVKMKEKGDIPEGYSVSREKKERFSLILESASTNQTSMYLCASSFDRYSGNTIYFGEGSWLTVV.

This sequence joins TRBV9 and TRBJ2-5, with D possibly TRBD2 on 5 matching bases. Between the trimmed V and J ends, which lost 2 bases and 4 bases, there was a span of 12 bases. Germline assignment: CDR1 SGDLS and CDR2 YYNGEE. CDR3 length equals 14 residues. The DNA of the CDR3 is TGTGCCAGCAGCGTGGACGGGGATCCAGAGACCCAGTACTTC. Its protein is CASSVDGDPETQYF.

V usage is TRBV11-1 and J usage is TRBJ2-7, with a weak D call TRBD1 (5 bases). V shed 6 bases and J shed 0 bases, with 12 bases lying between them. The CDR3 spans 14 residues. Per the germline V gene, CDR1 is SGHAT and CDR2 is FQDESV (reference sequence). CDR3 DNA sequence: TGTGCCAGCAGTCAGGGCTCTGGCTCCTACGAGCAGTACTTC. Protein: CASSQGSGSYEQYF.

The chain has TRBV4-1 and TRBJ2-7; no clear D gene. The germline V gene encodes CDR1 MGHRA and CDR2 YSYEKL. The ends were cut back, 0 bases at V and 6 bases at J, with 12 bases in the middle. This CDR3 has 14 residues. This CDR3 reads CASSQEFQVSEQYF. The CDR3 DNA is TGCGCCAGCAGCCAAGAATTTCAGGTCTCCGAGCAGTACTTC.

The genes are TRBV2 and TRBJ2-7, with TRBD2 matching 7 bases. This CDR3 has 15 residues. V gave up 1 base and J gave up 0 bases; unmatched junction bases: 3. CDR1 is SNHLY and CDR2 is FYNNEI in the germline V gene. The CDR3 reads CASSEGGRLSYEQYF. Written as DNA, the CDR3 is TGTGCCAGCAGTGAAGGCGGGAGACTCTCCTACGAGCAGTACTTC.

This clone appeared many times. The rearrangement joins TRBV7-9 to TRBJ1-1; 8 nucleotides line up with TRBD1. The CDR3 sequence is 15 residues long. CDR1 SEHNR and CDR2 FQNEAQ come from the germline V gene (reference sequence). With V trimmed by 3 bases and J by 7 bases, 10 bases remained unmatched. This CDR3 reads CASSLRPIGQGEAFF. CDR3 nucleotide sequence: TGTGCCAGCAGCTTGAGACCTATAGGACAGGGTGAAGCTTTCTTT.

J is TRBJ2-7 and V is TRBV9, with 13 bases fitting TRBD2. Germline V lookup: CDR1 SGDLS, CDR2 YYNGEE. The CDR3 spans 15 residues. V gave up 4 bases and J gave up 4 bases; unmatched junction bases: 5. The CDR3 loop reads CASSPTGLAGYEQYF. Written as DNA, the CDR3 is TGTGCCAGCAGCCCGACGGGACTAGCGGGGTACGAGCAGTACTTC.

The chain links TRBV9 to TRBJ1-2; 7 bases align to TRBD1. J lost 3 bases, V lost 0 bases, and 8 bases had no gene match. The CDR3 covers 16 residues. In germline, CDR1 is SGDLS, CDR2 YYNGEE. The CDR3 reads CASSVATGKGDYGYTF. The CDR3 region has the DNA TGTGCCAGCAGCGTAGCGACAGGGAAAGGAGACTATGGCTACACCTTC. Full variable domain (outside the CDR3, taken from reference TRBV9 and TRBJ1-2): DSGVTQTPKHLITATGQRVTLRCSPRSGDLSVYWYQQSLDQGLQFLIQYYNGEERAKGNILERFSAQQFPDLHSELNLSSLELGDSALYFCASSVATGKGDYGYTFGSGTRLTVV.

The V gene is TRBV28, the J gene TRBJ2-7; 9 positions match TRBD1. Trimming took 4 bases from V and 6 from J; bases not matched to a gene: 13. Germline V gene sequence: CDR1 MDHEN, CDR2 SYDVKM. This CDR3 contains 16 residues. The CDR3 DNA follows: TGTGCCAGCAGTTCCTTTCTGTTACGGACAGGGGCCGAGCAGTACTTC. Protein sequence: CASSSFLLRTGAEQYF. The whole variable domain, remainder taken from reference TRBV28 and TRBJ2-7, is DVKVTQSSRYLVKRTGEKVFLECVQDMDHENMFWYRQDPGLGLRLIYFSYDVKMKEKGDIPEGYSVSREKKERFSLILESASTNQTSMYLCASSSFLLRTGAEQYFGPGTRLTVT.

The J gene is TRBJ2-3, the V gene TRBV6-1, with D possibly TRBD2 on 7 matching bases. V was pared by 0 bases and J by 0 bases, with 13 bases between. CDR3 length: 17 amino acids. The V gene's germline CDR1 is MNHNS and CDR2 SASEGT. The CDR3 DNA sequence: TGTGCCAGCAGTGAAGCTCCCGCGGGGGCTAGCACAGATACGCAGTATTTT. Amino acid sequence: CASSEAPAGASTDTQYF.

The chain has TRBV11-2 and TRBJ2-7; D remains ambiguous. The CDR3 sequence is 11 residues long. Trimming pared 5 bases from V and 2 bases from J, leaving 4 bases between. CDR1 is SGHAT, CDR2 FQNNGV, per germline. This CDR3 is CASSLTYEQYF. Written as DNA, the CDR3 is TGTGCCAGCAGCCTAACCTACGAGCAGTACTTC.

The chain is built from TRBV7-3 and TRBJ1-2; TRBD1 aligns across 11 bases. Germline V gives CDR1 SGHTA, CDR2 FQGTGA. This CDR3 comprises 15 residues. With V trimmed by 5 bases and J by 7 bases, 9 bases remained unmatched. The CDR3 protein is CASSPTGQGDFGYTF. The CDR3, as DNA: TGTGCCAGCAGCCCAACGGGACAGGGGGATTTTGGCTACACCTTC.

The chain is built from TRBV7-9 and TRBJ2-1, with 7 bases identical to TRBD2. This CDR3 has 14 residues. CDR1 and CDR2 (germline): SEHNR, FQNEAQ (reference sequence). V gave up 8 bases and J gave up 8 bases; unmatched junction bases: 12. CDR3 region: CASARLAGPDEQFF. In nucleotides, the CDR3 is TGTGCCAGCGCTCGATTAGCGGGTCCGGATGAGCAGTTCTTC.

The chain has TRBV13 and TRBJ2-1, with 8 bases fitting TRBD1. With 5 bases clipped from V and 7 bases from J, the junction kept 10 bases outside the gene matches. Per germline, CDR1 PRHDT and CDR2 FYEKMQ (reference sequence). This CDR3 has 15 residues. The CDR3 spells CASSQDRAGGNEQFF. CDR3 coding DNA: TGTGCCAGCAGCCAGGACAGGGCGGGTGGGAATGAGCAGTTCTTC. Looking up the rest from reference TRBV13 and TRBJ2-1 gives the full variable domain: AAGVIQSPRHLIKEKRETATLKCYPIPRHDTVYWYQQGPGQDPQFLISFYEKMQSDKGSIPDRFSAQQFSDYHSELNMSSLELGDSALYFCASSQDRAGGNEQFFGPGTRLTVL.

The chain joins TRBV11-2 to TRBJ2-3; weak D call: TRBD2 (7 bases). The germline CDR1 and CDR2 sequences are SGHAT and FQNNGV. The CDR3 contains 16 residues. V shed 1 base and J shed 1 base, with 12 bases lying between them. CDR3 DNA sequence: TGTGCCAGCAGCTTAGTGCGGGGGCAGGGCACAGATACGCAGTATTTT. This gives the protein CASSLVRGQGTDTQYF.

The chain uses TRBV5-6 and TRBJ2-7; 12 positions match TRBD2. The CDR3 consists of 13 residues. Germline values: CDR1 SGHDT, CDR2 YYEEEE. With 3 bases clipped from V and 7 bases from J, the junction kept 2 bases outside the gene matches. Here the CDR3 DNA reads TGTGCCAGCAGCTATGGACTAGCGGGGGAGCAGTACTTC. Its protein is CASSYGLAGEQYF.

CDR3 protein: CASSLASSASGPVDEQFF. CDR3 bases: TGTGCCAGCAGCTTAGCAAGTAGTGCTAGCGGCCCCGTAGATGAGCAGTTCTTC. The chain carries TRBV7-6 and TRBJ2-1; 7 nucleotides line up with TRBD2. Germline CDR1 reads SGHVS; CDR2 reads FNYEAQ. After removal of 0 bases from V and 8 bases from J, the junction contained 16 bases not matched to a gene. The CDR3 covers 18 residues.

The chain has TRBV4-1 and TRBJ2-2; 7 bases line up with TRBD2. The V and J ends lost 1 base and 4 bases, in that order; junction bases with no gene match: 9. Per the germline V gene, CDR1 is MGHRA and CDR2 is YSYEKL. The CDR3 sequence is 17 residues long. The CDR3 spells CASSQVTLTGGTGELFF. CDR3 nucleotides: TGCGCCAGCAGCCAAGTAACTCTCACGGGGGGCACCGGGGAGCTGTTTTTT.

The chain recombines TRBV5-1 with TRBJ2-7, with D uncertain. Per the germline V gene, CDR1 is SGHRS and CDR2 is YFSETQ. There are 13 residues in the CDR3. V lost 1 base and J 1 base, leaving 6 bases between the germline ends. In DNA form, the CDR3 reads TGCGCCAGCAGCTTGTGGCCGTCCTACGAGCAGTACTTC. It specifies CASSLWPSYEQYF.

CDR3 in DNA: TGTGCCAGCAGCCCACCCGGGGCCTACGAGCAGTACTTC. This codes for CASSPPGAYEQYF. The rearrangement joins TRBV7-9 to TRBJ2-7; TRBD2 is a possible D gene (5 bases). Germline V gene lookup returns CDR1 SEHNR and CDR2 FQNEAQ (reference sequence). Trimming took 5 bases from V and 2 from J, leaving 10 bases between them. This CDR3 has 13 amino acids. The entire variable domain, with the rest obtained from reference TRBV7-9 and TRBJ2-7, is as follows: DTGVSQNPRHKITKRGQNVTFRCDPISEHNRLYWYRQTLGQGPEFLTYFQNEAQLEKSRLLSDRFSAERPKGSFSTLEIQRTEQGDSAMYLCASSPPGAYEQYFGPGTRLTVT.

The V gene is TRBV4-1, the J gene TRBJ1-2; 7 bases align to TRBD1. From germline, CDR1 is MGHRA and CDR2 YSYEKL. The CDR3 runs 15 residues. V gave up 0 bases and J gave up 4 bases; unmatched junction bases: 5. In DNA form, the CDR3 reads TGCGCCAGCAGCCAAGATCTTAGGGACAGCTATGGCTACACCTTC. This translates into CASSQDLRDSYGYTF.

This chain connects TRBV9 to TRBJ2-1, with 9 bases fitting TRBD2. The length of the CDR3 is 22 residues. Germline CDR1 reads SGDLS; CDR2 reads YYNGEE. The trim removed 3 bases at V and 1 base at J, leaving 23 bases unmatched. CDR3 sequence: CASSAPLTEDLAGLGSYNEQFF. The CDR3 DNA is TGTGCCAGCAGCGCCCCATTGACGGAGGATCTAGCGGGGCTGGGATCCTACAATGAGCAGTTCTTC. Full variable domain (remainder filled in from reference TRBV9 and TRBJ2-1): DSGVTQTPKHLITATGQRVTLRCSPRSGDLSVYWYQQSLDQGLQFLIQYYNGEERAKGNILERFSAQQFPDLHSELNLSSLELGDSALYFCASSAPLTEDLAGLGSYNEQFFGPGTRLTVL.

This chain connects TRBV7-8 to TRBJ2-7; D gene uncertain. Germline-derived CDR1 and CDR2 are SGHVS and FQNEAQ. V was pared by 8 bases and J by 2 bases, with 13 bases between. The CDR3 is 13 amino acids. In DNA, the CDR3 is TGTGCCAGCCGTCCCCCTGCGGCCTACGAGCAGTACTTC. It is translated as CASRPPAAYEQYF.

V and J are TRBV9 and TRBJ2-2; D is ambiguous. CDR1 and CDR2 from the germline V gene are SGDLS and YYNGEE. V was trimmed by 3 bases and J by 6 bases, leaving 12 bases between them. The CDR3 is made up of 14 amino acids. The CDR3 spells CASSDPRWPGELFF. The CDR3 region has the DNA TGTGCCAGCAGCGATCCGCGGTGGCCCGGGGAGCTGTTTTTT.